This is a list of T cell receptor beta chains from one sample in a study of T cells in Graves' hyperthyroidism and ophthalmopathy. In TCRdb, the multiplex PCR reads were re-called with MiXCR into one record per CDR3 protein. The sample has approximately 710,000 distinct CDR3 sequences, 17% seen once. Sequenced sample: blood. The receptors derive from a man between 45 and 60 years old with Graves' hyperthyroidism. Both conserved end residues are part of each CDR3. The D gene is left open where the match is weak. Part of the rows lack a size; the others show once, few, many or a class for expanded clones.

j_call d_call clone_size v_call cdr3_nt cdr3_aa
TRBJ2-3 - - TRBV18 TGTGCCAGCTCACCAGGGAGTCCTAGCGGCACAGATACGCAGTATTTT CASSPGSPSGTDTQYF
TRBJ2-7 - many TRBV12-3/TRBV12-4 TGTGCCAGCAGTCGGAACCTACAGGGACCCTACGAGCAGTACTTC CASSRNLQGPYEQYF
TRBJ1-1 - - TRBV6-1 TGTGCCAGCAGCCTGGTAGGGGAGGGGAACACTGAAGCTTTCTTT CASSLVGEGNTEAFF
TRBJ2-3 TRBD2 few TRBV7-2 TGTGCCAGCAGCTTATGGCGGGGGGCCACAGATACGCAGTATTTT CASSLWRGATDTQYF
TRBJ1-2 - - TRBV13 TGTGCCAGCAGCTTAGGGACGGAGGGGTTGCGTGGCTACACCTTC CASSLGTEGLRGYTF
TRBJ1-1 TRBD1 many TRBV18 TGTGCCAGCTCAACATCGGGACAGGGGTTGCCTGAAGCTTTCTTT CASSTSGQGLPEAFF
TRBJ1-5 - - TRBV6-1 TGTGCCAGCAGGATGACAGTGGGTAATCAGCCCCAGCATTTT CASRMTVGNQPQHF
TRBJ2-5 TRBD1 - TRBV5-6 TGTGCCAGCAGCCCCATCCCAGGGACAGGGGAACAAGAGACCCAGTACTTC CASSPIPGTGEQETQYF
TRBJ2-7 - many TRBV12-3/TRBV12-4 TGTGCCAGCAGTTTAAGGCTAGCCGTCTCCTACGAGCAGTACTTC CASSLRLAVSYEQYF
TRBJ2-1 TRBD1 many TRBV2 TGTGCCAGCAGTGAAGTGGGACAGAGATACAATGAGCAGTTCTTC CASSEVGQRYNEQFF
TRBJ1-2 - many TRBV10-1 TGCGCCAGCAGTGAGTCTGGGCATCGCCATGGCTACACCTTC CASSESGHRHGYTF
TRBJ2-7 TRBD1 - TRBV7-9 TGTGCCAGCAGTCCGGACAGGTCGATTTACGAGCAGTACTTC CASSPDRSIYEQYF
TRBJ2-5 TRBD2 many TRBV6-1 TGTGCCAGCAGTTTTTCTAGCGGAGCCACCCGGGAGACCCAGTACTTC CASSFSSGATRETQYF
TRBJ1-4 TRBD1 many TRBV28 TGTGCCAGCAGGTTGACAGGGACTAATGAAAAACTGTTTTTT CASRLTGTNEKLFF
TRBJ2-1 TRBD2 - TRBV12-3/TRBV12-4 TGTGCCAGCAGCCTATTGACTAGCGGGAGGATGAATGAGCAGTTCTTC CASSLLTSGRMNEQFF
TRBJ2-2 TRBD1 - TRBV6-1 TGTGCCAGCAGTACTATGGGGACAGGGATGAACACCGGGGAGCTGTTTTTT CASSTMGTGMNTGELFF
TRBJ1-1 - many TRBV27 TGTGCCAGCAGGGGGGGAACTGAAGCTTTCTTT CASRGGTEAFF
TRBJ2-7 - many TRBV28 TGTGCCAGCACCCCAGGGGGGACAGTCATTTCATACGAGCAGTACTTC CASTPGGTVISYEQYF
TRBJ1-1 - many TRBV10-3 TGTGCCATCAGGGGCGTGGCTAGGAACACTGAAGCTTTCTTT CAIRGVARNTEAFF
TRBJ2-2 TRBD2 few TRBV20-1 TGCAGTGCTAAACTACTAGCGAGGAACACCGGGGAGCTGTTTTTT CSAKLLARNTGELFF
TRBJ1-2 - few TRBV4-1 TGCGCCAGCAGCCAAGATCCGGGGGTATATGGCTACACCTTC CASSQDPGVYGYTF
TRBJ2-7 - few TRBV7-9 TGTGCCAGCAGCCCCCGGCAGGCCGAGCAGTACTTC CASSPRQAEQYF
TRBJ2-7 - many TRBV20-1 TGCAGTGCTAGAGAAAGCGGGCGATCCTACGAGCAGTACTTC CSARESGRSYEQYF
TRBJ2-1 TRBD2 - TRBV4-2 TGTGCCAGCAGCCATATCCGGGAGCCTCTAGCGGGCTCCTACAATGAGCAGTTCTTC CASSHIREPLAGSYNEQFF
TRBJ2-7 - many TRBV29-1 TGCAGCGCCACGCCTCCGGGTTCCGAGCAGTACTTC CSATPPGSEQYF